The present TCR beta chain was sequenced within a study of blood T cell repertoires in COVID-19. Looked up from germline, CDR1 is SGHNT and CDR2 is YYREEE (reference sequence). Unmatched junction bases numbered 9, after V lost 5 bases and J lost 7 bases. This CDR3 spans 16 amino acids. Original processing notes: Amplification of reference gene primers provided the estimated nucleated cell counts. TCRdb's table, derived via immunoSEQ multiplex PCR, lists solely in-frame clones and lacks some. Clone size and the V and J calls come from that table; the DNA yielded D and trimming. The sample shows around 180,000 clones, 70% to 90% of them seen only once.

This clonotype was sampled from a human donor with active or convalescent COVID-19. The donor label of this sample is uncertain. Specimen: peripheral blood. The chain joins TRBV5-4 to TRBJ2-7; 16 nucleotides align to TRBD2. CDR3 amino acids: CASRPGLAGGPEEQYF. The CDR3 DNA is TGTGCCAGCAGGCCGGGACTAGCGGGAGGGCCGGAGGAGCAGTACTTC.